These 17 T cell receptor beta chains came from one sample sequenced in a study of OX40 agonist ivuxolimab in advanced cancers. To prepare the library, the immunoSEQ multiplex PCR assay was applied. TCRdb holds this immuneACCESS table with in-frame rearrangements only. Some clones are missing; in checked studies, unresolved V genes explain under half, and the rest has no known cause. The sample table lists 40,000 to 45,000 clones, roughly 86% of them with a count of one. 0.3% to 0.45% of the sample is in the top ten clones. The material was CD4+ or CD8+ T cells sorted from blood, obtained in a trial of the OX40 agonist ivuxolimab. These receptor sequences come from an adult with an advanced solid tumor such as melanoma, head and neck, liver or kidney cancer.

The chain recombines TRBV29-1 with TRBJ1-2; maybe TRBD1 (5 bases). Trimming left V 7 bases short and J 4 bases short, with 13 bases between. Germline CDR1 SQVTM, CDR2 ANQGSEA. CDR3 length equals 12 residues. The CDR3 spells CSGWGGGYGYTF. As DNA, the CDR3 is TGCAGCGGTTGGGGGGGTGGCTATGGCTACACCTTC.

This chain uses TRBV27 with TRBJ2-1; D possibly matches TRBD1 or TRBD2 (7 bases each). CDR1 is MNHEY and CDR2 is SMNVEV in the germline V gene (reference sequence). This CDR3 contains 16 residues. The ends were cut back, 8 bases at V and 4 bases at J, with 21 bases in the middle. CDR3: CASWTGPGGPYNEQFF. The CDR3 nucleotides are TGTGCCAGCTGGACAGGCCCGGGGGGCCCTTACAATGAGCAGTTCTTC.

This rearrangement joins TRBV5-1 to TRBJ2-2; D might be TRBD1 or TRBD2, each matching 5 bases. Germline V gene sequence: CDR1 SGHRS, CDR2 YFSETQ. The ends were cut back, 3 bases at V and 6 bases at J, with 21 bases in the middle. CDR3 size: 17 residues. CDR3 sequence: CASSSHEGIARPGELFF. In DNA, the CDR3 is TGCGCCAGCAGCTCCCATGAGGGGATAGCGAGGCCCGGGGAGCTGTTTTTT. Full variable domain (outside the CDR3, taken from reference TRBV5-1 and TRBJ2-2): KAGVTQTPRYLIKTRGQQVTLSCSPISGHRSVSWYQQTPGQGLQFLFEYFSETQRNKGNFPGRFSGRQFSNSRSEMNVSTLELGDSALYLCASSSHEGIARPGELFFGEGSRLTVL.

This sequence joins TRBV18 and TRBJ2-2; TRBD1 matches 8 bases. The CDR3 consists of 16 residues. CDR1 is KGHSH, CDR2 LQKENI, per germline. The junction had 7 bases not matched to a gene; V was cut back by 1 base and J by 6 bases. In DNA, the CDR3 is TGTGCCAGCTCACCACTCCGGACAGGGCGCGCCGGGGAGCTGTTTTTT. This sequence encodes CASSPLRTGRAGELFF.

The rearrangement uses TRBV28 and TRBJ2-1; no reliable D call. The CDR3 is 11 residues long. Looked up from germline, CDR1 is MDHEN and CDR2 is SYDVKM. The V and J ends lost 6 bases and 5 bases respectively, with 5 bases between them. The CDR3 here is CASSRNNEQFF. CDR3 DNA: TGTGCCAGCAGCCGAAACAATGAGCAGTTCTTC.

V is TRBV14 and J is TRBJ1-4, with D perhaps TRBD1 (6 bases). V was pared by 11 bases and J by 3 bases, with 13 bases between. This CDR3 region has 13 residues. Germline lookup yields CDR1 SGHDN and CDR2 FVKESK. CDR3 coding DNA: TGTGCCTGCTCTAGGACAGCTAATGAAAAACTGTTTTTT. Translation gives CACSRTANEKLFF.

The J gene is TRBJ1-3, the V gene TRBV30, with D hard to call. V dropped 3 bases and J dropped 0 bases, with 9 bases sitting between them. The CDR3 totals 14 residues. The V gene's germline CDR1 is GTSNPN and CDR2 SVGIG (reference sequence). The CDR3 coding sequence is TGTGCCTGGAGGGGGTATAACTCTGGAAACACCATATATTTT. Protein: CAWRGYNSGNTIYF.

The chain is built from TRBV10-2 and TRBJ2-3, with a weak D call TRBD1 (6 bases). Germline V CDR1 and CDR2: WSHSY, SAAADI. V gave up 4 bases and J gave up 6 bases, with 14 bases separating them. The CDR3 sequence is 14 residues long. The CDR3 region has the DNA TGCGCCAGCAGTGTATTTGACAGGACTGATACGCAGTATTTT. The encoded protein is CASSVFDRTDTQYF.

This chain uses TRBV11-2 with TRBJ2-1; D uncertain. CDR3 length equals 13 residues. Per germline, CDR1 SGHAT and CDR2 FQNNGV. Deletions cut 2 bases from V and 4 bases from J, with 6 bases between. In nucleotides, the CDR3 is TGTGCCAGCAGCTTATACGAGTACAATGAGCAGTTCTTC. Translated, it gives CASSLYEYNEQFF.

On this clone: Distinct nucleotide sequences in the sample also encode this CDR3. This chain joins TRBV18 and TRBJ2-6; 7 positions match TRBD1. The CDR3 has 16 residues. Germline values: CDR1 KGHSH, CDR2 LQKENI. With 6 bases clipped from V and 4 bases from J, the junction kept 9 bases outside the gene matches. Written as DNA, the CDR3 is TGTGCCAGCTCGCTCAACAGGGGTTCCGGGGCCAACGTCCTGACTTTC. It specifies CASSLNRGSGANVLTF.

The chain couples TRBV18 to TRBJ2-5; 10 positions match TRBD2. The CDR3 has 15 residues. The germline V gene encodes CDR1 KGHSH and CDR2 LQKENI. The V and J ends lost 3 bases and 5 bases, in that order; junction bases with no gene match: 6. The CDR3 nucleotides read TGTGCCAGCTCACCGCCGGGACTAGCGAAGGAGACCCAGTACTTC. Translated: CASSPPGLAKETQYF.

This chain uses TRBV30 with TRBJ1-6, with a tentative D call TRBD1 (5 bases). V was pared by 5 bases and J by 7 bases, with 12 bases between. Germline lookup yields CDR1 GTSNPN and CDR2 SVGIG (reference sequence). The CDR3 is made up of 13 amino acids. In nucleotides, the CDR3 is TGTGCCTGGTGCTCCAAGGGGAATTCACCCCTCCACTTT. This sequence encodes CAWCSKGNSPLHF. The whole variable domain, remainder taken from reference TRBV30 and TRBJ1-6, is SQTIHQWPATLVQPVGSPLSLECTVEGTSNPNLYWYRQAAGRGLQLLFYSVGIGQISSEVPQNLSASRPQDRQFILSSKKLLLSDSGFYLCAWCSKGNSPLHFGNGTRLTVT.

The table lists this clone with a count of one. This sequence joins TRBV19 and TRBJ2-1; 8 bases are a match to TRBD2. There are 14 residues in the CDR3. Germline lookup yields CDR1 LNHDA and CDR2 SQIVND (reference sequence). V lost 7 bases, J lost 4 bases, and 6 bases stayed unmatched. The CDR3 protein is CASTTLAGYNEQFF. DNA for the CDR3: TGTGCCAGTACCACATTAGCGGGGTACAATGAGCAGTTCTTC.

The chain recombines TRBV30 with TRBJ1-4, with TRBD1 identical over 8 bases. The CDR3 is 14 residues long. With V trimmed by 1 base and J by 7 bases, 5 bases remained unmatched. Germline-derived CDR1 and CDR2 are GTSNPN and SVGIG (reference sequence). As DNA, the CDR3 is TGTGCCTGGAGTGGAGGACAGGGAGGTGAAAAACTGTTTTTT. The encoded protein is CAWSGGQGGEKLFF.

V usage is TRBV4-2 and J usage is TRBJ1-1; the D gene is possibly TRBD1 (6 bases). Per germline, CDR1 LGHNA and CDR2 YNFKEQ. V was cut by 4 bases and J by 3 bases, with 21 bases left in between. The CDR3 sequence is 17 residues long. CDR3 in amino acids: CASSPERYVGGHTEAFF. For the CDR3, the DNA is TGTGCCAGCAGCCCCGAAAGATATGTAGGGGGTCACACTGAAGCTTTCTTT.

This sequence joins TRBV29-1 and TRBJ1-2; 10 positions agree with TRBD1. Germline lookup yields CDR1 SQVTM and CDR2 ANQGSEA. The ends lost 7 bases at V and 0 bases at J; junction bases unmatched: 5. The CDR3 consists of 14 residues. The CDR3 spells CSAGTGDPNYGYTF. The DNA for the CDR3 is TGCAGCGCCGGGACAGGGGACCCTAACTATGGCTACACCTTC.

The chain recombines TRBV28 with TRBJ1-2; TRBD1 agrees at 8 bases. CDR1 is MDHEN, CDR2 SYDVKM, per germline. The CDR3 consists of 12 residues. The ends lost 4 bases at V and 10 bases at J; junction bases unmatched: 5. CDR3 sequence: CASSSGQVDYTF. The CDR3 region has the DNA TGTGCCAGCAGTTCGGGACAGGTGGACTACACCTTC.